This TCR beta chain was sequenced in a study of blood T cell repertoires in COVID-19. This clone was detected only once. The ends were cut back, 0 bases at V and 3 bases at J, with 15 bases in the middle. The CDR3 loop spans 17 amino acids. CDR1 and CDR2 (germline): SEHNR, FQNEAQ (reference sequence). Produced via immunoSEQ multiplex PCR; TCRdb's table is partial and in-frame only. The sample holds 120,000 or so clones, roughly four fifths seen once. The rearrangement links TRBV7-9 to TRBJ2-4, with a possible D match to TRBD2 (5 bases). The receptor comes from a man aged 60 to 75 with acute or convalescent COVID-19. The sequenced material came from peripheral blood. The CDR3 DNA reads TGTGCCAGCAGCTTAGCGCGGCAGGTCGGAGGCAAAAACATTCAGTACTTC. It codes for CASSLARQVGGKNIQYF.